The entry that follows covers one TCR beta chain sequence. Measured with immunoSEQ multiplex PCR; TCRdb has only the in-frame clones, and not every one. The repertoire holds about 120,000 clones, with roughly three quarters as singletons. This entry belongs to a study of blood T cell repertoires in COVID-19. Germline CDR1 reads SNHLY; CDR2 reads FYNNEI. V lost 3 bases, J lost 6 bases, and 9 bases lay in between. This CDR3 contains 12 residues. The chain links TRBV2 to TRBJ2-7, with a tentative D call TRBD1 (5 bases). Input material: peripheral blood. The TCR was taken from a woman of 80 years or more with acute or convalescent COVID-19. The chain's CDR3 is CASSDSGPEQYF. The CDR3 DNA follows: TGTGCCAGCAGTGACTCAGGGCCCGAGCAGTACTTC.